These 11 T cell receptor beta chains came from one sample sequenced in a study of spatial heterogeneity in lung cancer. Each CDR3 protein is one row after TCRdb ran MiXCR on the 5' RACE reads. The table has around 89,000 distinct CDR3 sequences, about 12% seen once. Time point defined: sample taken at primary tumor resection. Sequenced material: PBMCs, taken at surgery. Receptors originate from a male donor with early-stage non-small cell lung cancer.

This clonotype was counted a few times. V gene TRBV18 combines with J gene TRBJ1-5; 10 nucleotides line up with TRBD1. V was clipped by 3 bases and J by 6 bases; unmatched bases: 8. Per the germline V gene, CDR1 is KGHSH and CDR2 is LQKENI. The CDR3 runs 16 residues. The chain's CDR3 is CASSPDRGNFAQPQHF. The CDR3 bases are TGTGCCAGCTCACCGGACAGGGGGAATTTCGCTCAGCCCCAGCATTTT.

Only a few counts were recorded for this clonotype. The chain is built from TRBV7-3 and TRBJ2-2; D perhaps matches TRBD1 (5 bases). This CDR3 comprises 15 residues. Germline V gene lookup returns CDR1 SGHTA and CDR2 FQGTGA. V lost 6 bases to trimming and J lost 4 bases, with 15 bases between them. CDR3 residues: CASSKGIGSTGELFF. The CDR3 DNA reads as TGTGCCAGCAGTAAGGGGATAGGAAGCACCGGGGAGCTGTTTTTT.

This clonotype was detected only a few times. V usage is TRBV4-3 and J usage is TRBJ2-6, with D possibly being TRBD2 (6 bases). Germline V gene sequence: CDR1 LGHNA, CDR2 YSLEER. The V and J ends lost 1 base and 0 bases respectively, with 16 bases between them. The CDR3 contains 19 residues. Here the CDR3 reads CASSQVVGGPHSGANVLTF. CDR3 sequence (DNA): TGCGCCAGCAGCCAAGTGGTGGGGGGACCGCACTCTGGGGCCAACGTCCTGACTTTC.

This clonotype was observed a few times. This chain links TRBV6-2 or TRBV6-3 with TRBJ2-5, with D possibly being TRBD1 or TRBD2 (6 bases each). Germline lookup yields CDR1 MNHEY and CDR2 SVGEGT. This CDR3 region has 18 residues. Deletions cut 8 bases from V and 3 bases from J, with 28 bases between. In DNA, the CDR3 is TGTGCCAGCCAAATGGGGAGGACGTCGACAGGAAAAAAAGAGACCCAGTACTTC. Translation gives CASQMGRTSTGKKETQYF.

In this sample, this clonotype turned up many times. The rearrangement uses TRBV30 and TRBJ1-1; the D gene is possibly TRBD1 (5 bases). Germline CDR1 GTSNPN, CDR2 SVGIG (reference sequence). This CDR3 region has 14 residues. V shed 6 bases and J shed 1 base, with 15 bases lying between them. CDR3 in amino acids: CACGGPPKNTEAFF. In nucleotides, the CDR3 is TGTGCCTGCGGGGGACCACCTAAGAACACTGAAGCTTTCTTT.

A remark on this clonotype: This may come from a read error, since a much larger clone is one base off. The chain joins TRBV29-1 to TRBJ2-5; D not resolved. The CDR3 spans 13 residues. Germline V gene sequence: CDR1 SQVTM, CDR2 ANQGSEA. Deletions cut 4 bases from V and 5 bases from J, with 14 bases between. CDR3 DNA sequence: TGCAGCGTTGCGGTAGTGGGAAGGGAGACCCAGTACTTC. The encoded protein is CSVAVVGRETQYF.

This chain's CDR3 is CARSRAVGTGELFF. CDR3 sequence (DNA): TGTGCCAGGTCTCGGGCAGTAGGGACCGGGGAGCTGTTTTTT. The V gene is TRBV2, the J gene TRBJ2-2, with no clear D. This CDR3 contains 14 residues. Trimming shortened V by 9 bases and J by 5 bases, and 16 bases separated the two germline ends. Germline V gives CDR1 SNHLY, CDR2 FYNNEI.

The J gene is TRBJ1-5, the V gene TRBV19; D gene ambiguous. The CDR3 has 13 residues. The V end lost 3 bases, the J end lost 9 bases, and 12 bases lay between the germline ends. Germline V gene lookup returns CDR1 LNHDA and CDR2 SQIVND (reference sequence). The CDR3 region has the DNA TGTGCCAGTAGTATTCCAGATTCCCGGCCCCAGCATTTT. This sequence encodes CASSIPDSRPQHF.

V is TRBV20-1 and J is TRBJ1-6; TRBD1 aligns across 9 bases. CDR1 is DFQATT and CDR2 is SNEGSKA in the germline V gene (reference sequence). V trimming: 6 bases; J trimming: 5 bases; junction bases outside the gene matches: 11. This CDR3 has 16 amino acids. CDR3 region: CSALATGGVHNSPLHF. The CDR3 DNA reads TGCAGTGCCCTAGCTACAGGGGGCGTTCATAATTCACCCCTCCACTTT.

This clonotype is termed medium-sized. The chain links TRBV28 to TRBJ2-3; 7 bases line up with TRBD2. CDR1 is MDHEN and CDR2 is SYDVKM in the germline V gene. V lost 3 bases to trimming and J lost 1 base; unmatched junction nucleotides: 1. The CDR3 sequence is 14 residues long. The CDR3 protein is CASSFLAGTDTQYF. Here the CDR3 DNA reads TGTGCCAGCAGTTTCCTAGCGGGCACAGATACGCAGTATTTT.

This clonotype was counted only a few times. The rearrangement uses TRBV3-1 and TRBJ2-1, with TRBD1 matching over 9 bases. The trim removed 1 base at V and 4 bases at J, leaving 2 bases unmatched. CDR1 is LGHDT, CDR2 YNNKEL, per germline (reference sequence). The CDR3 runs to 15 residues. The CDR3 nucleotides are TGTGCCAGCAGCCAAGCGGGACAGGGATACAATGAGCAGTTCTTC. It is translated as CASSQAGQGYNEQFF.